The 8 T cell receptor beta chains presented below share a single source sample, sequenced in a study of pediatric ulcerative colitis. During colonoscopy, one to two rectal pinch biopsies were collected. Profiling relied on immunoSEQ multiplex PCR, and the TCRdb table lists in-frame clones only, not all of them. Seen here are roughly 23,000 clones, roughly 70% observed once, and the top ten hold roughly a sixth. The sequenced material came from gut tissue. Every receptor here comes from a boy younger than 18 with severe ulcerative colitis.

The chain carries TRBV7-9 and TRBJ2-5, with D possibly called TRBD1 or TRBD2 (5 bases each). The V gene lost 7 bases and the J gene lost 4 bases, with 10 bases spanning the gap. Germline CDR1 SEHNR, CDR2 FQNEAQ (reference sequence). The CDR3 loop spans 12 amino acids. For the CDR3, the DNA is TGTGCCAGCACCCCGGGGCCAGAGACCCAGTACTTC. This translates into CASTPGPETQYF.

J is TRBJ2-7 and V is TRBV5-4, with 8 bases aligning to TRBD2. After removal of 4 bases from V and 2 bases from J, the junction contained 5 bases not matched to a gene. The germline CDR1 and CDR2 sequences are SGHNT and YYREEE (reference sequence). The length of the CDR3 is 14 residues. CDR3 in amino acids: CASSPGGATYEQYF. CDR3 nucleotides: TGTGCCAGCAGCCCGGGAGGGGCTACCTACGAGCAGTACTTC.

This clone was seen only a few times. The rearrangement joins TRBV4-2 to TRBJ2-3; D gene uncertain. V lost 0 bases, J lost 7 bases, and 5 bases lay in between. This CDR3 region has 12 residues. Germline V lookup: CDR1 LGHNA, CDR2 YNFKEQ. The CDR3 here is CASSQDAYTQYF. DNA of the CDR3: TGTGCCAGCAGCCAAGATGCTTATACGCAGTATTTT.

CDR3 in amino acids: CSVDRQGYYNEQFF. CDR3 bases: TGCAGCGTTGATAGGCAGGGCTATTACAATGAGCAGTTCTTC. The rearrangement uses TRBV29-1 and TRBJ2-1; TRBD1 is a possible D gene (5 bases). Germline CDR1 and CDR2: SQVTM and ANQGSEA. This CDR3 spans 14 amino acids. The V and J ends lost 3 bases and 4 bases respectively, with 13 bases between them.

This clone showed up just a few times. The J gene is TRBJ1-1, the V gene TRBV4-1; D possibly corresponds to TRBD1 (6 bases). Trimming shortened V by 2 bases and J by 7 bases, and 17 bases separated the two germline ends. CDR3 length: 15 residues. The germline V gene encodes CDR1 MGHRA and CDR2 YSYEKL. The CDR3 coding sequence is TGCGCCAGCAGCCAAAGAACAGGGAAGGAATTTGAAGCTTTCTTT. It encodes CASSQRTGKEFEAFF.

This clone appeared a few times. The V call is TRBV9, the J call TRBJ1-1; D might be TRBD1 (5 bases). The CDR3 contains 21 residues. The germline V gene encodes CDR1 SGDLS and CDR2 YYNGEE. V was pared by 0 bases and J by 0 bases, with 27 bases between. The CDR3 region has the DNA TGTGCCAGCAGCGTAGACCCCACGGCGGGGGGGGATATCGCTTTGAACACTGAAGCTTTCTTT. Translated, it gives CASSVDPTAGGDIALNTEAFF.

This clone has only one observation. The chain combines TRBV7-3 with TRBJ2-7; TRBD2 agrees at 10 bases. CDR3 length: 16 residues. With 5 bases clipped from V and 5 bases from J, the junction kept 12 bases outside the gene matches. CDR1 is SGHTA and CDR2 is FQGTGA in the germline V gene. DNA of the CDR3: TGTGCCAGCAGCCCTGGGAGTAGCGGGGGGACCCACGAGCAGTACTTC. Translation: CASSPGSSGGTHEQYF.

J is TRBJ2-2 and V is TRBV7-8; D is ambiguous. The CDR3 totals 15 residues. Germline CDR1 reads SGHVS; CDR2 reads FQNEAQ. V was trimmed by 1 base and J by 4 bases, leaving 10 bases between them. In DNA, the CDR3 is TGTGCCAGCAGCTTAGGCGCAGCTACCACCGGGGAGCTGTTTTTT. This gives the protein CASSLGAATTGELFF.